A selection of T cell receptor beta chains follows, all from one sample in a study of blood T cell repertoires in COVID-19. The assay was immunoSEQ multiplex PCR, and TCRdb's table has in-frame clones only and misses some. The data show about 230,000 clones, around 83% seen once. The specimen sequenced was peripheral blood. These TCRs come from a woman aged 45-60 years with acute or convalescent COVID-19. The CDR3 runs from the conserved cysteine through the conserved F or W. The D gene is left open where the match is weak. Size tells how often a clone was seen (once, few, many) or the class of an expanded clone, and some rows leave it out.

V gene	clone size	D gene	J gene	CDR3 protein	CDR3 DNA
TRBV23-1	-	-	TRBJ2-3	CASSQSNGRATDTQYF	TGCGCCAGCAGTCAATCGAACGGCAGGGCTACAGATACGCAGTATTTT
TRBV28	-	TRBD1	TRBJ1-1	CASSWAGTEKAFF	TGTGCCAGCAGTTGGGCCGGGACAGAAAAAGCTTTCTTT
TRBV5-6	-	-	TRBJ1-2	CASSRYQGAEDYGYTF	TGTGCCAGCAGTCGATACCAGGGCGCAGAGGACTATGGCTACACCTTC
TRBV5-1	-	-	TRBJ1-1	CASSLGAGLDTEAFF	TGCGCCAGCAGCTTGGGAGCAGGGTTGGACACTGAAGCTTTCTTT
TRBV6-5	-	-	TRBJ1-2	CASSYSSGFGGYTF	TGTGCCAGCAGTTACTCCTCCGGGTTCGGGGGCTACACCTTC
TRBV29-1	-	TRBD1	TRBJ1-3	CSVRTGSGNTIYF	TGCAGCGTTCGGACAGGCTCTGGAAACACCATATATTTT
TRBV5-1	-	TRBD1	TRBJ1-2	CASSFPGQGNGYTF	TGCGCCAGCAGCTTCCCGGGACAGGGAAATGGCTACACCTTC
TRBV5-6	-	TRBD1	TRBJ2-7	CASSLPGQNYEQYF	TGTGCCAGCAGTCTTCCGGGACAGAACTACGAGCAGTACTTC
TRBV7-9	-	-	TRBJ1-2	CASSLGGDYGYTF	TGTGCCAGCAGCCTGGGGGGAGACTATGGCTACACCTTC
TRBV6-5	-	-	TRBJ1-1	CAGDDGTQNTEAFF	TGTGCCGGAGATGACGGGACACAGAACACTGAAGCTTTCTTT
TRBV27	once	TRBD2	TRBJ2-1	CASRLVAGGTNEQFF	TGTGCCAGCAGGCTAGTAGCGGGGGGAACAAATGAGCAGTTCTTC
TRBV6-5	once	-	TRBJ1-6	CASRGPGQRNSPLHF	TGTGCCAGCAGAGGGCCGGGACAAAGAAATTCACCCCTCCACTTT